The present TCR beta chain was sequenced within a study of blood T cells in healthy people across ages. Isolation recovered at least 6.5 million PBMCs from every sample. Trimming took off 2 bases at V and 6 bases at J, with 11 bases between the two ends. Germline CDR1 reads MDHEN; CDR2 reads SYDVKM. This CDR3 is 14 amino acids long. The count of this clonotype is one. The second PCR ran about 6 to 12 cycles with a sample-barcoded 5' primer and J-beta primers. MiXCR was run by TCRdb on the 5' RACE reads, yielding one entry per CDR3 protein. The table lists around 990,000 distinct CDR3 sequences, roughly two fifths of them singletons, with around 14% in the top ten.

Sequences were obtained from blood. The clonotype was recovered from a young man in good health. V is TRBV28 and J is TRBJ1-5; D is uncertain. For the CDR3, the DNA is TGTGCCAGCAGTTTAAAGGGCGGGAGTCAGCCCCAGCATTTT. Its translation is CASSLKGGSQPQHF.